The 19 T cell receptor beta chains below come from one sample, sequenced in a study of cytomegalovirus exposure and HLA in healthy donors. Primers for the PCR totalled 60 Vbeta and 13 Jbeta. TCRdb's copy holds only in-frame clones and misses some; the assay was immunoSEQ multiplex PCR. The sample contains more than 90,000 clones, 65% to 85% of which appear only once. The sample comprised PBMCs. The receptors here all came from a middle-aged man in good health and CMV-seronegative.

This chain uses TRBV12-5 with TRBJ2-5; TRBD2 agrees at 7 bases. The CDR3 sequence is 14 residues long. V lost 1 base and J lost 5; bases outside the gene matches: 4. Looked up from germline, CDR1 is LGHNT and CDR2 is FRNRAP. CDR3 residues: CASGLGAGRETQYF. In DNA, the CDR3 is TGTGCTAGTGGTTTGGGCGCCGGGAGGGAGACCCAGTACTTC.

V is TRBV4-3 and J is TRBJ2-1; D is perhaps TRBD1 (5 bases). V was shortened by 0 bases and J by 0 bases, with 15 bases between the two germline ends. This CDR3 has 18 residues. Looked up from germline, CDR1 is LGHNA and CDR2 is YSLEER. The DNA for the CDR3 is TGCGCCAGCAGCCAAGACAGGGTTGATCTTAGCTCCTACAATGAGCAGTTCTTC. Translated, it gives CASSQDRVDLSSYNEQFF.

The CDR3 DNA reads TGTGCCAGCAGTGTTCAGGGGAACACTGAAGCTTTCTTT. It encodes CASSVQGNTEAFF. The J gene is TRBJ1-1, the V gene TRBV2, with a tentative D call TRBD1 (5 bases). The CDR3 has 13 residues. CDR1 and CDR2 from the germline V gene are SNHLY and FYNNEI. Trimming pared 4 bases from V and 1 base from J, leaving 7 bases between.

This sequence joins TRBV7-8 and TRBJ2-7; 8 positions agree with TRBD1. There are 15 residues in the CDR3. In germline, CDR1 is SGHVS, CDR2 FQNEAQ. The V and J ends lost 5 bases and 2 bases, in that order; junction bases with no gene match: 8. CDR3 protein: CASSRPGTGAYEQYF. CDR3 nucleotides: TGTGCCAGCAGCCGACCCGGGACAGGCGCCTACGAGCAGTACTTC.

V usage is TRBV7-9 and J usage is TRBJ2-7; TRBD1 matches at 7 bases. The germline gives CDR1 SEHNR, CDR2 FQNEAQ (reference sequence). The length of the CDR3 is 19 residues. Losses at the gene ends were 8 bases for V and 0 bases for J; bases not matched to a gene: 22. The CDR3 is CASVQTGEILEVRSYEQYF. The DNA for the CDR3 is TGTGCCAGCGTCCAAACAGGGGAAATCCTAGAGGTACGCTCCTACGAGCAGTACTTC.

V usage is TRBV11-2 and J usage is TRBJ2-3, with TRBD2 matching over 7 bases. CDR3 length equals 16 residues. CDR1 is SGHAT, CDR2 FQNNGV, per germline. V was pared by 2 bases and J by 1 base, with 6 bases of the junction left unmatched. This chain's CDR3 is CASSLTVLAGTDTQYF. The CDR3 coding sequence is TGTGCCAGCAGCTTAACAGTCCTAGCGGGCACAGATACGCAGTATTTT.

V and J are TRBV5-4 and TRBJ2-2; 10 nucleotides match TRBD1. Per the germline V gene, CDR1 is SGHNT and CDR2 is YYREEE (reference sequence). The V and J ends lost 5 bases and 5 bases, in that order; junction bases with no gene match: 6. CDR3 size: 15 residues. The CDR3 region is CASRPDRGVTGELFF. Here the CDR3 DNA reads TGTGCCAGCAGACCGGACAGGGGGGTAACCGGGGAGCTGTTTTTT. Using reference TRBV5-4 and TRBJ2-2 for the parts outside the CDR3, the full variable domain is ETGVTQSPTHLIKTRGQQVTLRCSSQSGHNTVSWYQQALGQGPQFIFQYYREEENGRGNFPPRFSGLQFPNYSSELNVNALELDDSALYLCASRPDRGVTGELFFGEGSRLTVL.

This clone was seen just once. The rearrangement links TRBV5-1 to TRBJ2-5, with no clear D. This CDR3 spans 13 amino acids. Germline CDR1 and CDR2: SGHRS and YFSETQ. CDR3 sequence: CALAPPPVETQYF. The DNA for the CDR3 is TGCGCTCTCGCCCCTCCCCCGGTGGAGACCCAGTACTTC.

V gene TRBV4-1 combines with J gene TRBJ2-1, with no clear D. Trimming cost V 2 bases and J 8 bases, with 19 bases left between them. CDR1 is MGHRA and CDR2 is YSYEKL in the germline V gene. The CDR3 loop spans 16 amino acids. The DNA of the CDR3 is TGCGCCAGCAGCCAACCCGATATGTTTGCTCGCGATGAGCAGTTCTTC. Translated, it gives CASSQPDMFARDEQFF.

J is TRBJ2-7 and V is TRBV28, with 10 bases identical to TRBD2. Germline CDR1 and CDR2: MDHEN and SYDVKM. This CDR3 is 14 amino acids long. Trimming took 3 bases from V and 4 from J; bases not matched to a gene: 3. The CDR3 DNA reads TGTGCCAGCAGTTTCCAACTAGCGGGGTACGAGCAGTACTTC. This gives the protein CASSFQLAGYEQYF.

This CDR3 reads CASSQRPGLYEQYF. CDR3 DNA sequence: TGCGCCAGCAGCCAAAGGCCGGGACTCTACGAGCAGTACTTC. This chain links TRBV4-1 with TRBJ2-7; D might be TRBD2 (6 bases). The V end lost 2 bases, the J end lost 3 bases, and 11 bases lay between the germline ends. CDR3 length: 14 amino acids. Per germline, CDR1 MGHRA and CDR2 YSYEKL.

This chain's CDR3 is CASSLGYRGGYTF. For the CDR3, the DNA is TGCGCCAGCAGCTTGGGATATAGGGGTGGCTACACCTTC. J is TRBJ1-2 and V is TRBV5-1; maybe TRBD1 (5 bases). Germline V gene lookup returns CDR1 SGHRS and CDR2 YFSETQ. V was clipped by 0 bases and J by 7 bases, with 10 bases between them. The length of the CDR3 is 13 residues.

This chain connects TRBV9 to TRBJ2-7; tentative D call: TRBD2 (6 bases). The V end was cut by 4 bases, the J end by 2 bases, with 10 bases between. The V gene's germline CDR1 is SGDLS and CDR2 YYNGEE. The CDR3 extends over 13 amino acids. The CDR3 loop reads CASSTTGAYEQYF. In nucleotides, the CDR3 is TGTGCCAGCAGCACTACGGGAGCCTACGAGCAGTACTTC.

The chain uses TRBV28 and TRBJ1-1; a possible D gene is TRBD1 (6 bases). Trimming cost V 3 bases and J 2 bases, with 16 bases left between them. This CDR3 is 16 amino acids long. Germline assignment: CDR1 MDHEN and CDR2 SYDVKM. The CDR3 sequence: CASSLAGAGQNTEAFF. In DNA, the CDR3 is TGTGCCAGCAGTTTGGCAGGGGCCGGTCAAAACACTGAAGCTTTCTTT.

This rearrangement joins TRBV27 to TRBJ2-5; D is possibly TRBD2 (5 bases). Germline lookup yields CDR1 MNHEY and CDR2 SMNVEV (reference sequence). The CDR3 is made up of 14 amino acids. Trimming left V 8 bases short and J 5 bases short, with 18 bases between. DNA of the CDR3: TGTGCCAGCCGGACTTCGGACTGGAGGGAGACCCAGTACTTC. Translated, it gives CASRTSDWRETQYF.

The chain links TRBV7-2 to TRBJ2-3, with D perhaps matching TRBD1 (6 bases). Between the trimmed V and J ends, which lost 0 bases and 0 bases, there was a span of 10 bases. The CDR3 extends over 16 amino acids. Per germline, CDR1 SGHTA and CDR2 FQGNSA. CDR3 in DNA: TGTGCCAGCAGCTTAGCTCCAGGGGTTAGCACAGATACGCAGTATTTT. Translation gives CASSLAPGVSTDTQYF.

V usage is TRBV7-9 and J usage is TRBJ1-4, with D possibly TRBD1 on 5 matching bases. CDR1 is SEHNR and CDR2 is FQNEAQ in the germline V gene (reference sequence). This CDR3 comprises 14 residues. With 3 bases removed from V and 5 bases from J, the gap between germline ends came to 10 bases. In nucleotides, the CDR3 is TGTGCCAGCAGCTTGGACACCCTGAATGAAAAACTGTTTTTT. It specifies CASSLDTLNEKLFF.

CDR3 loop: CASSGYSTGTSGLRGNTGELFF. CDR3 sequence (DNA): TGTGCCAGCAGCGGTTACAGTACCGGGACTAGCGGGCTGCGGGGGAACACCGGGGAGCTGTTTTTT. The chain combines TRBV9 with TRBJ2-2, with TRBD2 identical over 12 bases. V shed 3 bases and J 1 base; nucleotides not matched to a gene: 19. Germline V gives CDR1 SGDLS, CDR2 YYNGEE. The CDR3 spans 22 residues.

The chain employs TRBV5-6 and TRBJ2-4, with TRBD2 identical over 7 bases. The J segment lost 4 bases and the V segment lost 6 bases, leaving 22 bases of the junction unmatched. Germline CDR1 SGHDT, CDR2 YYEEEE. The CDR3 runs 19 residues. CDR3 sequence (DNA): TGTGCCAGCAAGCTTGGTGGTCTCCGGGGAACTAGCGCTAAAAACATTCAGTACTTC. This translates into CASKLGGLRGTSAKNIQYF.